The next 19 T cell receptor beta chains were all read from a single sample in a study of blood T cell repertoires in COVID-19 (dated by TCRdb to about 2020). The library was built by means of the immunoSEQ multiplex PCR assay. The immuneACCESS repertoire file appears here via TCRdb, limited to in-frame rearrangements. These files lack a portion of the clones; in checked studies, under half of the deficit traces to unresolved V genes, and the cause of the others is not known. In all, the sample holds about 59,000 clones, and about 86% of those were seen once. The ten top clones hold approximately 30% of the sample. The sequenced material came from peripheral blood. Receptors originate from a woman of 80 years or more with active or convalescent COVID-19.

In this sample, this clone turned up once. The rearrangement links TRBV5-1 to TRBJ1-2, with no clear D. V shed 0 bases and J shed 3 bases, with 9 bases lying between them. This CDR3 is 14 amino acids long. Germline V gene data show CDR1 as SGHRS and CDR2 as YFSETQ. The CDR3 protein is CASSLGAPDYGYTF. The CDR3 region has the DNA TGCGCCAGCAGCTTGGGGGCGCCTGACTATGGCTACACCTTC.

This chain uses TRBV7-8 with TRBJ2-2; 7 nucleotides agree with TRBD2. This CDR3 comprises 19 residues. V lost 2 bases, J lost 2 bases, and 14 bases stayed unmatched. Germline assignment: CDR1 SGHVS and CDR2 FQNEAQ. The CDR3 DNA follows: TGTGCCAGCAGCTTACAATCTCGGTGGATAGCGGGCAACACCGGGGAGCTGTTTTTT. Translating gives CASSLQSRWIAGNTGELFF.

This clone was picked up a small number of times. V is TRBV12-5 and J is TRBJ1-4, with D possibly being TRBD1 (5 bases). Trimming took off 4 bases at V and 5 bases at J, with 8 bases between the two ends. Looked up from germline, CDR1 is LGHNT and CDR2 is FRNRAP. CDR3 size: 13 residues. The CDR3 sequence is CASGSGRNEKLFF. The CDR3 coding sequence is TGTGCTAGTGGTTCAGGGAGGAATGAAAAACTGTTTTTT.

Details on this clone: The junction shows a germline mismatch at one end, possibly a read error. In the same sample, other DNA sequences code for this CDR3. This chain connects TRBV7-9 to TRBJ2-5, with a weak D call TRBD2 (7 bases). Germline V gives CDR1 SEHNR, CDR2 FQNEAQ (reference sequence). The CDR3 has 18 residues. CDR3: CPSMGTRGGPRHGETQYF. CDR3 DNA: TGTCCCAGCATGGGTACTCGCGGGGGCCCCCGCCACGGAGAGACCCAGTACTTC.

V and J are TRBV7-5 and TRBJ2-5; TRBD2, the table's D call, lacks a check against the DNA. TRBV7-5 constitutes a pseudogene. CDR3 length equals 16 residues. CDR3 amino acids: CARSFPGGGRLVTQYF. CDR3 coding DNA: TGTGCCAGAAGCTTCCCTGGGGGGGGGCGCTTAGTGACCCAGTACTTC.

The rearrangement joins TRBV2 to TRBJ2-5; a weak D match, TRBD1 (5 bases). Germline V gene lookup returns CDR1 SNHLY and CDR2 FYNNEI. V was trimmed by 6 bases and J by 2 bases, leaving 7 bases between them. The CDR3 loop spans 12 amino acids. The CDR3, as DNA: TGTGCCAGCAGGACAGAACAAGAGACCCAGTACTTC. Its protein is CASRTEQETQYF.

This clone was observed a single time. The chain couples TRBV3-1 (or the pseudogene TRBV3-2) to TRBJ2-5; 16 bases are a match to TRBD2. Losses at the gene ends were 6 bases for V and 5 bases for J; bases not matched to a gene: 3. Per germline, CDR1 LGHDT and CDR2 YNNKEL (reference sequence). CDR3 size: 15 residues. The CDR3 reads CASRGLAGGSETQYF. DNA of the CDR3: TGTGCCAGCAGGGGACTAGCGGGGGGGAGCGAGACCCAGTACTTC.

The chain recombines TRBV7-2 with TRBJ2-2; D is ambiguous. The CDR3 length is 12 residues. Germline values: CDR1 SGHTA, CDR2 FQGNSA. V was cut by 3 bases and J by 3 bases, with 2 bases left in between. CDR3 in amino acids: CASSFDTGELFF. In nucleotides, the CDR3 is TGTGCCAGCAGCTTCGACACCGGGGAGCTGTTTTTT.

This clone was seen once. CDR3 nucleotide sequence: TGTGCCAGCAGCCCCGGGACAGGGCATCAGCCCCAGCATTTT. Protein product: CASSPGTGHQPQHF. J is TRBJ1-5 and V is TRBV7-2; 9 nucleotides match TRBD1. The CDR3 is 14 amino acids. CDR1 is SGHTA and CDR2 is FQGNSA in the germline V gene. With V trimmed by 5 bases and J by 5 bases, 4 bases remained unmatched.

This sequence joins TRBV7-2 and TRBJ1-4, with a possible D match to TRBD1 (5 bases). Germline values: CDR1 SGHTA, CDR2 FQGNSA. The germline V and J ends were trimmed by 1 base and 4 bases, with 16 bases remaining between them. The CDR3 extends over 17 amino acids. The CDR3 DNA reads TGTGCCAGCAGCTTAGATGGCAGGACACCTTATAATGAAAAACTGTTTTTT. It codes for CASSLDGRTPYNEKLFF.

V gene TRBV5-4 combines with J gene TRBJ2-7; the D is unclear. Deletions cut 2 bases from V and 9 bases from J, with 15 bases between. The germline gives CDR1 SGHNT, CDR2 YYREEE (reference sequence). There are 13 residues in the CDR3. The DNA of the CDR3 is TGTGCCAGCAGCTTTGCGCAGGCCCACGTGCAGTACTTC. This translates into CASSFAQAHVQYF. Drawing the rest from reference TRBV5-4 and TRBJ2-7, the complete variable domain is ETGVTQSPTHLIKTRGQQVTLRCSSQSGHNTVSWYQQALGQGPQFIFQYYREEENGRGNFPPRFSGLQFPNYSSELNVNALELDDSALYLCASSFAQAHVQYFGPGTRLTVT.

This clone was observed once. The V and J genes are TRBV15 and TRBJ1-2; 9 nucleotides match TRBD1. In germline, CDR1 is LNHNV, CDR2 YYDKDF (reference sequence). This CDR3 is built from 15 residues. Trimming took 1 base from V and 4 from J; bases not matched to a gene: 4. CDR3 DNA: TGTGCCACCAGCAGAGCCACAGGGGGCGGCTATGGCTACACCTTC. It is translated as CATSRATGGGYGYTF. The whole variable domain, filled in from reference TRBV15 and TRBJ1-2, reads DAMVIQNPRYQVTQFGKPVTLSCSQTLNHNVMYWYQQKSSQAPKLLFHYYDKDFNNEADTPDNFQSRRPNTSFCFLDIRSPGLGDTAMYLCATSRATGGGYGYTFGSGTRLTVV.

V and J are TRBV5-1 and TRBJ2-2; D gene unclear. Per germline, CDR1 SGHRS and CDR2 YFSETQ. V was shortened by 0 bases and J by 4 bases, with 4 bases between the two germline ends. The CDR3 has 13 amino acids. DNA for the CDR3: TGCGCCAGCAGCTTGGACAGCACCGGGGAGCTGTTTTTT. Translation gives CASSLDSTGELFF.

This clone has just one count. This rearrangement joins TRBV5-4 to TRBJ1-2, with 7 bases that match TRBD1. The J segment lost 0 bases and the V segment lost 4 bases, leaving 12 bases of the junction unmatched. This CDR3 contains 17 residues. Germline assignment: CDR1 SGHNT and CDR2 YYREEE (reference sequence). This CDR3 is CASSPDRVGATNYGYTF. The CDR3 DNA reads TGTGCCAGCAGCCCTGACAGGGTGGGGGCTACTAACTATGGCTACACCTTC.

This chain connects TRBV5-4 to TRBJ1-4, with TRBD1 identical over 8 bases. This CDR3 has 14 residues. In germline, CDR1 is SGHNT, CDR2 YYREEE (reference sequence). Trimming cost V 0 bases and J 6 bases; bases outside gene matches: 1. CDR3: CASSLDRGDEKLFF. The CDR3 region has the DNA TGTGCCAGCAGCTTGGACAGGGGGGATGAAAAACTGTTTTTT.

The CDR3 here is CAAQGARGANVLTF. CDR3 in DNA: TGTGCCGCACAGGGGGCGCGTGGGGCCAACGTCCTGACTTTC. J is TRBJ2-6 and V is TRBV10-3; TRBD1 matches at 9 bases. The CDR3 is 14 amino acids. Germline trimming cut 11 bases from V and 3 bases from J; bases unmatched to any gene: 5. Per germline, CDR1 ENHRY and CDR2 SYGVKD.

The V call is TRBV5-4, the J call TRBJ1-2; D is possibly TRBD1 (5 bases). This CDR3 is built from 15 residues. Trimming took 0 bases from V and 4 from J, leaving 13 bases between them. Germline values: CDR1 SGHNT, CDR2 YYREEE (reference sequence). CDR3 sequence (DNA): TGTGCCAGCAGCTTGGGTGGGGGGACCGCCTATGGCTACACCTTC. Encoded protein: CASSLGGGTAYGYTF.

The chain has TRBV7-2 and TRBJ2-3, with TRBD2 identical over 7 bases. The CDR3 spans 13 residues. Germline values: CDR1 SGHTA, CDR2 FQGNSA. The J segment lost 5 bases and the V segment lost 7 bases, leaving 6 bases of the junction unmatched. Here the CDR3 DNA reads TGTGCCAGCACCTTCTCGGGGGGAGATACGCAGTATTTT. Protein product: CASTFSGGDTQYF.

The gene calls are TRBV5-6 and TRBJ1-1; D is possibly TRBD1 (5 bases). The germline V gene has CDR1 SGHDT and CDR2 YYEEEE. The CDR3 is 15 residues long. V was clipped by 4 bases and J by 5 bases, with 18 bases between them. In DNA, the CDR3 is TGTGCCAGCAGCACCCCTGGAAGGGGAAGTACTGAAGCTTTCTTT. It yields the protein CASSTPGRGSTEAFF.